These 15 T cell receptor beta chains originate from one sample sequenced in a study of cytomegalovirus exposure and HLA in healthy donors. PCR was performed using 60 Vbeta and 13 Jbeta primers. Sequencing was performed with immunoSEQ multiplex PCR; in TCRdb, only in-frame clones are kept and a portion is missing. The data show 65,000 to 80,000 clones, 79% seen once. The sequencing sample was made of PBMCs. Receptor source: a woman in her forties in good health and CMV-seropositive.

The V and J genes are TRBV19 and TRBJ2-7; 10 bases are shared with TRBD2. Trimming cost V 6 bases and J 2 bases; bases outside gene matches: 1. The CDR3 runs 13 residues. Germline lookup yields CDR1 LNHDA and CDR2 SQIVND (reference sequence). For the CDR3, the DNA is TGTGCCAGTAGAGGACTAGCGGCCTACGAGCAGTACTTC. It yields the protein CASRGLAAYEQYF.

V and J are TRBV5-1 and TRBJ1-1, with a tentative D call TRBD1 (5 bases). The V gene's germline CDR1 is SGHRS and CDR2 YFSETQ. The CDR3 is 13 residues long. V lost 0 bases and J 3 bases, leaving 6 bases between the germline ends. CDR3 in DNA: TGCGCCAGCAGCTTGGTAGGGGACACTGAAGCTTTCTTT. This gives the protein CASSLVGDTEAFF.

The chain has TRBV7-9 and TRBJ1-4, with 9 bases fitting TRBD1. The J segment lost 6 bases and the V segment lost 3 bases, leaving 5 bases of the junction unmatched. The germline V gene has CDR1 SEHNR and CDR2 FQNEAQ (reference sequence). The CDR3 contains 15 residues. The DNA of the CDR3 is TGTGCCAGCAGCTTCGGGGACAGGGAATATGAAAAACTGTTTTTT. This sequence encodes CASSFGDREYEKLFF.

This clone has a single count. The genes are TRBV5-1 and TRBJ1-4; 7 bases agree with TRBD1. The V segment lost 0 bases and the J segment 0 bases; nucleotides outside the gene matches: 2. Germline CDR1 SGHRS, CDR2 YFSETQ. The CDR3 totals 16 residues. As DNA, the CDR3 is TGCGCCAGCAGCTTGGCTGGACAGGCAACTAATGAAAAACTGTTTTTT. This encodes CASSLAGQATNEKLFF.

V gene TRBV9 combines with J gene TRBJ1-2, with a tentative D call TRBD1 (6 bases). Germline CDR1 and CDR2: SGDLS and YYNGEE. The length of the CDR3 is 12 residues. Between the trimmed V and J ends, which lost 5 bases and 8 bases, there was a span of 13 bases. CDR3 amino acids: CASRGDRHGYTF. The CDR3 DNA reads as TGTGCCAGCAGAGGTGACAGGCACGGCTACACCTTC.

CDR3 coding DNA: TGCGCCAGCAGTGACCGGACTAGCGGGGGGGCAGGGACGCAGTATTTT. It yields the protein CASSDRTSGGAGTQYF. The J gene is TRBJ2-3, the V gene TRBV10-2; TRBD2 matches 15 bases. Germline CDR1 WSHSY, CDR2 SAAADI. This CDR3 is 16 amino acids long. Unmatched junction bases numbered 7, after V lost 3 bases and J lost 9 bases.

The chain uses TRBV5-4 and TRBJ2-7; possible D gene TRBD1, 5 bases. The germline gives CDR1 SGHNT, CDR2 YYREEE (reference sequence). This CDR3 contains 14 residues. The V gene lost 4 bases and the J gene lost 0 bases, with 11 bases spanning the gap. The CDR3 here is CASSPGQLSYEQYF. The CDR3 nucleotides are TGTGCCAGCAGCCCTGGACAACTCTCCTACGAGCAGTACTTC.

The DNA for the CDR3 is TGTGCCATCGCTGGTCCCGGGACTAGCGGGAGGTGGACAGATACGCAGTATTTT. This gives the protein CAIAGPGTSGRWTDTQYF. This rearrangement joins TRBV10-3 to TRBJ2-3; 15 nucleotides align to TRBD2. The V gene's germline CDR1 is ENHRY and CDR2 SYGVKD. CDR3 length equals 18 residues. V was pared by 8 bases and J by 3 bases, with 12 bases of the junction left unmatched.

The CDR3 reads CASSLSGELFF. The CDR3 DNA follows: TGCGCCAGCAGTCTTTCCGGGGAGCTGTTTTTT. This sequence joins TRBV5-1 and TRBJ2-2; no clear D gene. The germline V gene encodes CDR1 SGHRS and CDR2 YFSETQ. V lost 5 bases to trimming and J lost 6 bases, with 5 bases between them. This CDR3 contains 11 residues.

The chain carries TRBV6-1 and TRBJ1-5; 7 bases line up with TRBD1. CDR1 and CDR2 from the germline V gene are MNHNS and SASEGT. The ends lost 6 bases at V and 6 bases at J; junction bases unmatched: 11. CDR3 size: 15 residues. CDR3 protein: CASREQGIMVQPQHF. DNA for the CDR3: TGTGCCAGCAGGGAACAGGGGATTATGGTTCAGCCCCAGCATTTT.

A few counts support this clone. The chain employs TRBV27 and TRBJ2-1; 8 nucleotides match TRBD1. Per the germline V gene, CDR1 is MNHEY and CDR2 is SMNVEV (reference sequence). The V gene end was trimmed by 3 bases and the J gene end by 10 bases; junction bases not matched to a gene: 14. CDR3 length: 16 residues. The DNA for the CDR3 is TGTGCCAGCAGTTTTTGGGGCGCCTCAGGGGGCGGAGAGCAGTTCTTC. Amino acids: CASSFWGASGGGEQFF.

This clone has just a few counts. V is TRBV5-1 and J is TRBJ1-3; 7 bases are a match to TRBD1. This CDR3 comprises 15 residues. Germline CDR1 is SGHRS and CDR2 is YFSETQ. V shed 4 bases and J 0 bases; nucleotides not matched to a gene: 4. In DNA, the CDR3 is TGCGCCAGCAGCCTGGGACAGAGCTCTGGAAACACCATATATTTT. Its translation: CASSLGQSSGNTIYF. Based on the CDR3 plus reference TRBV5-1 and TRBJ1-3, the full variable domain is KAGVTQTPRYLIKTRGQQVTLSCSPISGHRSVSWYQQTPGQGLQFLFEYFSETQRNKGNFPGRFSGRQFSNSRSEMNVSTLELGDSALYLCASSLGQSSGNTIYFGEGSWLTVV.

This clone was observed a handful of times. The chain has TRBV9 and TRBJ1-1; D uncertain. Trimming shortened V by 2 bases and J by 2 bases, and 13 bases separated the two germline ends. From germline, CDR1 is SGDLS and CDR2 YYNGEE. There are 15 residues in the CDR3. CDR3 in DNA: TGTGCCAGCAGCGTCTTGGACGGGAGCAACACTGAAGCTTTCTTT. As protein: CASSVLDGSNTEAFF.

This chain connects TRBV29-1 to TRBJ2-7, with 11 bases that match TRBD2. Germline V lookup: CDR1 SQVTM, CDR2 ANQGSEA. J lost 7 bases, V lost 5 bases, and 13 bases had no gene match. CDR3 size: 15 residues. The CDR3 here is CSVSHHSGRAEEQYF. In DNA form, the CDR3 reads TGCAGCGTTTCTCACCATAGCGGGAGGGCCGAAGAGCAGTACTTC.

DNA for the CDR3: TGTGCCAGCAGTAGACAGGGGCGGAGAAACACCATATATTTT. This encodes CASSRQGRRNTIYF. The chain couples TRBV2 to TRBJ1-3, with 8 bases matching TRBD1. CDR3 length: 14 amino acids. The germline V gene encodes CDR1 SNHLY and CDR2 FYNNEI. Unmatched junction bases numbered 5, after V lost 5 bases and J lost 5 bases.